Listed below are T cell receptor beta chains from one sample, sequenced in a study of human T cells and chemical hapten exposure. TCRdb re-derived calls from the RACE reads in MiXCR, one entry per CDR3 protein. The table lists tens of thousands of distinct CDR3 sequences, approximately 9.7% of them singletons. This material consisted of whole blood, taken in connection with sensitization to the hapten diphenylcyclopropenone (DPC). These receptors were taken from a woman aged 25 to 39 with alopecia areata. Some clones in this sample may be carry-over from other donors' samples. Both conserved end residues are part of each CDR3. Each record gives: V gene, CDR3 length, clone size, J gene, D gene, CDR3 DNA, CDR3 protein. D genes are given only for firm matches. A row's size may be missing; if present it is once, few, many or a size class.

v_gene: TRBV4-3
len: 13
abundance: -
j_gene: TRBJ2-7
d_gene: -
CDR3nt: TGCGCCAGCAGCCAAGAGCGGCGTTACGAGCAGTACTTC
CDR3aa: CASSQERRYEQYF

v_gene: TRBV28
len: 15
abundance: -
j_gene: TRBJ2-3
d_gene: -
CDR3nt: TGTGCCAGCAGGGGACATTCAATAGGCACAGATACGCAGTATTTT
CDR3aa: CASRGHSIGTDTQYF

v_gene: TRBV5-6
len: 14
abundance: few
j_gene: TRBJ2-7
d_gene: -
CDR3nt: TGTGCCAGCAGCAGAGGGACATTTACCTACGAGCAGTACTTC
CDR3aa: CASSRGTFTYEQYF

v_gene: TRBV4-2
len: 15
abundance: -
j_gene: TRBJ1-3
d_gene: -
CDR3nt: TGTGCCAGCACCACCGGAGGGGACCCTGGAAACACCATATATTTT
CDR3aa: CASTTGGDPGNTIYF

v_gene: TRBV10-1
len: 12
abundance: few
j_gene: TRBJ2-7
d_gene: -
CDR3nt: TGCGCCCCCCAGGGACCGTTCTACGAGCAGTACTTC
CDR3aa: CAPQGPFYEQYF

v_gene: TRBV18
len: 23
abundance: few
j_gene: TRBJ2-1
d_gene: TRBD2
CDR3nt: TGTGCCAGCTCACCCGGACTTGGGGCACAGACTAGCGGGGGCGCCAGCTCCTACAATGAGCAGTTCTTC
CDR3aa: CASSPGLGAQTSGGASSYNEQFF

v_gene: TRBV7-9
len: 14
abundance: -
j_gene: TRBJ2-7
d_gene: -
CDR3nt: TGTGCCAGCAGCTTAATCGTTGCAGGAGACGAGCAGTACTTC
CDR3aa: CASSLIVAGDEQYF

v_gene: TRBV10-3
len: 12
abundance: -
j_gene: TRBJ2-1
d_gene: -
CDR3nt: TGTGCCATCAGTGAGTCAATCAATGAGCAGTTCTTC
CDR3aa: CAISESINEQFF

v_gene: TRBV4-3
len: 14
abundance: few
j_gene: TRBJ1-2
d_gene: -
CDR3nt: TGCGCCAGCAGCCAAGAGAGGGGGAACTATGGCTACACCTTC
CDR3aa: CASSQERGNYGYTF

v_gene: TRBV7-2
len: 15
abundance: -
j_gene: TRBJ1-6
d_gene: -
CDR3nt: TGTGCCAGCAGCTTATATGGGACTCGGAATTCACCCCTCCACTTT
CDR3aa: CASSLYGTRNSPLHF

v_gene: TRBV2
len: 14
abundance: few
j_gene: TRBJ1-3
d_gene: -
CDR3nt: TGTGCCAGCAGACCAGGGGTCTCTGGAAACACCATATATTTT
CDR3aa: CASRPGVSGNTIYF

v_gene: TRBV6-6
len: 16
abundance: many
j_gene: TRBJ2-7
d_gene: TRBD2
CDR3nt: TGTGCCAGCAGATCCCAGGTAGCGGGGAGCTCCTACGAGCAGTACTTC
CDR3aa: CASRSQVAGSSYEQYF

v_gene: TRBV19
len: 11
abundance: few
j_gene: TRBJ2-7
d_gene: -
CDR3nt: TGTGCCACGGGGACCCGCCACGAGCAGTACTTC
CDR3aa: CATGTRHEQYF

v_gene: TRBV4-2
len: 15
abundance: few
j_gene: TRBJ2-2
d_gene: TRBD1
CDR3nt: TGTGCCAGCAGCCCTGGACAGGCGAACACCGGGGAGCTGTTTTTT
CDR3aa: CASSPGQANTGELFF

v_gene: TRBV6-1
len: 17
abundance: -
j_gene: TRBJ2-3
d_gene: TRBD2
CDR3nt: TGTGCCAGCAGTCATATGAGACTAGCGGGGGGAGGAGATACGCAGTATTTT
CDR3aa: CASSHMRLAGGGDTQYF

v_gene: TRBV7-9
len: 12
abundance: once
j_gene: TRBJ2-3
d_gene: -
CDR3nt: TGTGCCAGCAGCTTAGCCCACGACGGGCAGTATTTT
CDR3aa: CASSLAHDGQYF

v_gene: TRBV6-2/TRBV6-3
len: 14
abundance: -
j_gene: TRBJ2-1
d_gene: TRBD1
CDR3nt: TGTGCCAGCTCTACCGGGACAGGGTACAATGAGCAGTTCTTC
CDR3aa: CASSTGTGYNEQFF

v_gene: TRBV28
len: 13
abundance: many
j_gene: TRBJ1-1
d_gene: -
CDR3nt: TGTGCCAGCAGTTTCCAGGGAATCACTGAAGCTTTCTTT
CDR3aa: CASSFQGITEAFF

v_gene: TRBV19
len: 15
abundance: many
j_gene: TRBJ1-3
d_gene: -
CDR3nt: TGTGCCAGTAGCCGAGACAGGACCTCTGGAAACACCATATATTTT
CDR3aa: CASSRDRTSGNTIYF

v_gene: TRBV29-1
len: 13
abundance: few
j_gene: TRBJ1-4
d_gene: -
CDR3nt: TGCAGCGGGGGGACGGCTAATAATGAAAAACTGTTTTTT
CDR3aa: CSGGTANNEKLFF

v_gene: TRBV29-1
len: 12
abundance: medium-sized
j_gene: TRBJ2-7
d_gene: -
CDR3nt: TGCAGCGTTAGCGAAGGGGGTTACGAGCAGTACTTC
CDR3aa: CSVSEGGYEQYF

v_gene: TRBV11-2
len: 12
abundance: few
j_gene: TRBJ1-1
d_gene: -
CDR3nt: TGTGCCAGCAGGTTAACAGGCCCTGAAGCTTTCTTT
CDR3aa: CASRLTGPEAFF

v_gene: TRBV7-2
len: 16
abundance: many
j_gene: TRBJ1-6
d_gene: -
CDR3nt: TGTGCCAGCAGCCCGACCCAGGGGATGAATAATTCACCCCTCCACTTT
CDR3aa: CASSPTQGMNNSPLHF

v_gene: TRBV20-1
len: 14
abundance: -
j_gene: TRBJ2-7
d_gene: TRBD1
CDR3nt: TGCAGTGCTCTCCGGGACAGGGGATACTACGAGCAGTACTTC
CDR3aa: CSALRDRGYYEQYF

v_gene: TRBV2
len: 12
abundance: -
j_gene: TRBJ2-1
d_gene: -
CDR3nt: TGTGCCAGCAGCGCCGGCCGGGGCGTGCAGTTCTTC
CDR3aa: CASSAGRGVQFF

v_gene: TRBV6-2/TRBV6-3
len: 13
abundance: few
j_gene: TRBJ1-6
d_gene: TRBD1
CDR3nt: TGTGCCAGCAGGGACGACAGGGTTTCACCCCTCCACTTT
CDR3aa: CASRDDRVSPLHF

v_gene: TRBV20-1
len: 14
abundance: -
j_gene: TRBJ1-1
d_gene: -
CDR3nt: TGCAGTGCCATCCTAGGGAGGGGACGGACTGAAGCTTTCTTT
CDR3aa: CSAILGRGRTEAFF

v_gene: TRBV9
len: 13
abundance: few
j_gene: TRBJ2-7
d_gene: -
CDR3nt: TGTGCCAGCAGCGAGGGGTCGTCCAACGAGCAGTACTTC
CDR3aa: CASSEGSSNEQYF

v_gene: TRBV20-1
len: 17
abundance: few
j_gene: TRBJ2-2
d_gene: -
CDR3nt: TGCAGTGCTAGAGATGGGTTCAACAGATCGAACACCGGGGAGCTGTTTTTT
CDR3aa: CSARDGFNRSNTGELFF

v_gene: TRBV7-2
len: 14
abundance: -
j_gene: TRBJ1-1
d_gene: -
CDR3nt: TGTGCCAGCAGCTTCAGTAGCATGAACACTGAAGCTTTCTTT
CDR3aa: CASSFSSMNTEAFF

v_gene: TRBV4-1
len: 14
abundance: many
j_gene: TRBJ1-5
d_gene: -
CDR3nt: TGCGCCAGCAGCCACGGGACAAACAATCAGCCCCAGCATTTT
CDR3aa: CASSHGTNNQPQHF

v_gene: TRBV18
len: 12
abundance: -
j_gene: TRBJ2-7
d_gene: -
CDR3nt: TGTGCCAGCTCACCGCTATCTGGCGAGCAGTACTTC
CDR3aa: CASSPLSGEQYF

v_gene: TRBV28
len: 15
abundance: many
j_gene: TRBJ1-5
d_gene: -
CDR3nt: TGTGCCAGCAGTCTCGGGTTTTATAGCAATCAGCCCCAGCATTTT
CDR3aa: CASSLGFYSNQPQHF

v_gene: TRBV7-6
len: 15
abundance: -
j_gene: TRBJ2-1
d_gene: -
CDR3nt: TGTGCCAGCAGCTTAGACCCCACTCTAGCGAATGAGCAGTTCTTC
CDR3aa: CASSLDPTLANEQFF

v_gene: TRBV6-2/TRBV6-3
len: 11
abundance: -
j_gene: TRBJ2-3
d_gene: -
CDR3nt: TGTGCCAGCAGCCTACAAGATACGCAGTATTTT
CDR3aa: CASSLQDTQYF

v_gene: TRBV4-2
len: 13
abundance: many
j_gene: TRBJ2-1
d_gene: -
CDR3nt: TGTGCCAGCAGCCGCACAGGCTACAATGAGCAGTTCTTC
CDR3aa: CASSRTGYNEQFF

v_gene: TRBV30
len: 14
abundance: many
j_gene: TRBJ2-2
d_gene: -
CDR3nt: TGTGCCTGGTCCGACCCTCCGGGCACCGGGGAGCTGTTTTTT
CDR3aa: CAWSDPPGTGELFF

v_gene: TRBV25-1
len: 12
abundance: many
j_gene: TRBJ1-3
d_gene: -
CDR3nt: TGTGCCAGCAGTGATGATGTGTTCACCATATATTTT
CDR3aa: CASSDDVFTIYF

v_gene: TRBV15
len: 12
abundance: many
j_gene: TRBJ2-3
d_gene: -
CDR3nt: TGTGCCACCAGCAGAGTGGTAGATACGCAGTATTTT
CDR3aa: CATSRVVDTQYF

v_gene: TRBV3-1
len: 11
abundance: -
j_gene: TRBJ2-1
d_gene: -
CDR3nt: TGTGCCAGCAGCCAAAATGATGAGCAGTTCTTC
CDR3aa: CASSQNDEQFF

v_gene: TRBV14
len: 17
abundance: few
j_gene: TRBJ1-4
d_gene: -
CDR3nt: TGTGCCAGCAGCCAATCGAGACCCATCCCGGCGAATGAAAAACTGTTTTTT
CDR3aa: CASSQSRPIPANEKLFF

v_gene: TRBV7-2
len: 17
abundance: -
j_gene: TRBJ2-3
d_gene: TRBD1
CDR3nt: TGTGCCAGCAGCCCCGGGCGGACAGGCGGTTGGATAGATACGCAGTATTTT
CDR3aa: CASSPGRTGGWIDTQYF

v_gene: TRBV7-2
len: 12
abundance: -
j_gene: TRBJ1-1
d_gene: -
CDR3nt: TGTGCCAGCAGCTTAGACCGGCCTGAAGCTTTCTTT
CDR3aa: CASSLDRPEAFF

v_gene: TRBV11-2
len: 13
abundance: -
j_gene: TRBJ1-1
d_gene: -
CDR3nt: TGTGCCAGCAGCCGTTTGGGGAACACTGAAGCTTTCTTT
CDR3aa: CASSRLGNTEAFF

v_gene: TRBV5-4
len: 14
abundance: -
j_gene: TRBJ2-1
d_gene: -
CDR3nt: TGTGCCAGCAGCCCGAGTGGGGGGGCCGTTGAGCAGTTCTTC
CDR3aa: CASSPSGGAVEQFF

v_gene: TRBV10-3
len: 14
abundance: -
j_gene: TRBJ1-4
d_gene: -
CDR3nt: TGTGCCATCAGACCCGGGGAGGGTGGTGAAAAACTGTTTTTT
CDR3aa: CAIRPGEGGEKLFF

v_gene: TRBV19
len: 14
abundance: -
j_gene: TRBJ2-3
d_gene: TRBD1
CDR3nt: TGTGCCAGTAGTAGTCAGGGGGAAGCAGATACGCAGTATTTT
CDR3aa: CASSSQGEADTQYF

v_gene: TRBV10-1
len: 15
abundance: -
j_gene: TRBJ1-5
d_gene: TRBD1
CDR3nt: TGCGCCGGAGGAAAAGGACAGGGAACTACTCAGCCCCAGCATTTT
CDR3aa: CAGGKGQGTTQPQHF

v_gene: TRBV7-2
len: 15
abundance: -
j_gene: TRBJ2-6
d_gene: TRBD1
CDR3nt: TGTGCCAGCAGCTCAGACAGGGCAGGGGCCAACGTCCTGACTTTC
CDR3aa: CASSSDRAGANVLTF

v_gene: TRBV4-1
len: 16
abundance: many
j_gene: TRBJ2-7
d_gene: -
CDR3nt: TGCGCCAGCAGCCAAGAGCCCGGGGGAAGCTCCTACGAGCAGTACTTC
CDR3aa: CASSQEPGGSSYEQYF

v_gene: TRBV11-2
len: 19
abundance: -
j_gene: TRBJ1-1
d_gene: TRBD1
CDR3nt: TGTGCCAGCAGCTTGGGGCGGGGCAGGGGGTCGTCAAAGAACACTGAAGCTTTCTTT
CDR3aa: CASSLGRGRGSSKNTEAFF

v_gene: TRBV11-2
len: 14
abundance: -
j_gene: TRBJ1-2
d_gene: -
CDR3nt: TGTGCCAGCAGCTTACCACCATTGGACTATGGCTACACCTTC
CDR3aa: CASSLPPLDYGYTF

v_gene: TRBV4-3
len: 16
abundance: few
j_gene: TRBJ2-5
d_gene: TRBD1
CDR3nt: TGCGCCAGCAGCCAAGACAGGGGGCGCGGACAAGAGACCCAGTACTTC
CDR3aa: CASSQDRGRGQETQYF

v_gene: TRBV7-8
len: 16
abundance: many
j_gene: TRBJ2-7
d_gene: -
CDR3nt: TGTGCCAGCAGCCTTGTCGGTGGCAGGGAGACCTACGAGCAGTACTTC
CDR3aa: CASSLVGGRETYEQYF

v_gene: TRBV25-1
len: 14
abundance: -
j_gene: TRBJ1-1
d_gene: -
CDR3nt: TGTGCCAGCAGTGCACAGGGAATAGGAACTGAAGCTTTCTTT
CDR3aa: CASSAQGIGTEAFF

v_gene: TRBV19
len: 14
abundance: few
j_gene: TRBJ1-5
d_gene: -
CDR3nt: TGTGCCAGTAGGGTATCTGAAGTCAATCAGCCCCAGCATTTT
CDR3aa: CASRVSEVNQPQHF

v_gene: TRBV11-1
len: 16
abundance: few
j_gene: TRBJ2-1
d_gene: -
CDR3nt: TGTGCCAGCAGCTTAGCGTGGACAGTCGCCCGGAGTGAGCAGTTCTTC
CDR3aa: CASSLAWTVARSEQFF

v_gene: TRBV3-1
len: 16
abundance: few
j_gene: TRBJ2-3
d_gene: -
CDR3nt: TGTGCCAGCAGCCAAGTATCACATTCTAGCACAGATACGCAGTATTTT
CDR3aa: CASSQVSHSSTDTQYF

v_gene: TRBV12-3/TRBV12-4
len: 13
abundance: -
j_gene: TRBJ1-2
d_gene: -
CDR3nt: TGTGCCAGCAGTACTTCACGCCGCTATGGCTACACCTTC
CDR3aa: CASSTSRRYGYTF